The T cell receptor beta chain under discussion was sequenced for a study of blood T cell repertoires in COVID-19. Overall study context: The United States, Italy and Spain were the sources of the acute and convalescent COVID-19 samples.

This clone was counted a few times. CDR3 length: 14 amino acids. CDR1 is GTSNPN and CDR2 is SVGIG in the germline V gene (reference sequence). The V and J ends lost 0 bases and 6 bases respectively, with 14 bases between them. This table comes from immunoSEQ multiplex PCR, and its TCRdb copy is limited to in-frame clones, with some not included. The table lists over 85,000 clones, 60% to 80% of them singletons. The chain links TRBV30 to TRBJ1-1; D unclear. Input material: peripheral blood. The receptor's source is a woman at least 80 years old with active or convalescent COVID-19. The CDR3 loop reads CAWSVQALAAEAFF. The CDR3 DNA is TGTGCCTGGAGTGTCCAGGCGCTGGCCGCTGAAGCTTTCTTT. Looking up the rest from reference TRBV30 and TRBJ1-1 gives the full variable domain: SQTIHQWPATLVQPVGSPLSLECTVEGTSNPNLYWYRQAAGRGLQLLFYSVGIGQISSEVPQNLSASRPQDRQFILSSKKLLLSDSGFYLCAWSVQALAAEAFFGQGTRLTVV.